The T cell receptor (beta chain) under discussion was sequenced for a study of control samples from healthy donors and cancer patients. The CDR3 consists of 15 residues. The trim removed 5 bases at V and 5 bases at J, leaving 9 bases unmatched. The germline gives CDR1 SGHDN, CDR2 FVKESK. Sequenced by immunoSEQ multiplex PCR; TCRdb stores in-frame clones only, minus some. The sample yields some 150,000 clones, 85% to 95% seen once. The TCR comes from a man aged 35 to 55 in good health. The V call is TRBV14, the J call TRBJ2-1; 7 positions agree with TRBD1. Sequencing was carried out using blood. The CDR3 DNA follows: TGTGCCAGCAGCTACAGGGGTAACACACACAATGAGCAGTTCTTC. Its translation: CASSYRGNTHNEQFF.